Listed here are 12 T cell receptor beta chains from one sample, sequenced in a study of T cell responses to AZD1222 COVID-19 vaccine. The protocol was immunoSEQ multiplex PCR, while the TCRdb copy is restricted to in-frame clones and leaves out a portion. This table holds tens of thousands of clones, approximately 89% found once. This sample comprised peripheral blood, obtained 28 days after the second AZD1222 dose. These receptors all stem from an adult who received the AZD1222 COVID-19 vaccine.

This rearrangement joins TRBV6-5 to TRBJ1-3; possibly TRBD1 for D (6 bases). The germline V gene has CDR1 MNHEY and CDR2 SVGAGI. The V end lost 10 bases, the J end lost 1 base, and 11 bases lay between the germline ends. The length of the CDR3 is 13 residues. The CDR3 protein is CAMGHGSGNTIYF. Written as DNA, the CDR3 is TGTGCCATGGGACACGGGTCTGGAAACACCATATATTTT.

The rearrangement joins TRBV5-1 to TRBJ1-2, with 9 positions matching TRBD1. The CDR3 has 14 residues. Germline values: CDR1 SGHRS, CDR2 YFSETQ. With V trimmed by 0 bases and J by 3 bases, 0 bases remained unmatched. CDR3 DNA: TGCGCCAGCAGCTTGGGGGACAGGGACTATGGCTACACCTTC. Translated: CASSLGDRDYGYTF.

The count of this clone is one. The chain carries TRBV4-2 and TRBJ2-6; tentatively, D is TRBD1 (6 bases). The CDR3 is 18 amino acids. Per the germline V gene, CDR1 is LGHNA and CDR2 is YNFKEQ. The ends were cut back, 2 bases at V and 2 bases at J, with 16 bases in the middle. For the CDR3, the DNA is TGTGCCAGCAGCCAACAAGGGGGAAAGGGACCTGGGGCCAACGTCCTGACTTTC. Encoded protein: CASSQQGGKGPGANVLTF.

This chain links TRBV15 with TRBJ2-3; 11 nucleotides match TRBD2. J was trimmed by 5 bases and V by 2 bases; bases with no gene match: 12. Germline V lookup: CDR1 LNHNV, CDR2 YYDKDF (reference sequence). The CDR3 runs 18 residues. The CDR3 loop reads CATSRSRTSGRNRDTQYF. The DNA for the CDR3 is TGTGCCACCAGCAGATCCCGGACTAGCGGGCGGAACAGAGATACGCAGTATTTT.

This rearrangement joins TRBV4-1 to TRBJ1-6; 9 bases align to TRBD1. The CDR3 extends over 15 amino acids. CDR1 is MGHRA, CDR2 YSYEKL, per germline. V lost 4 bases and J lost 7; bases outside the gene matches: 5. The chain's CDR3 is CASSPRDRGNSPLHF. The CDR3, as DNA: TGCGCCAGCAGCCCTAGAGACAGGGGGAATTCACCCCTCCACTTT.

The chain joins TRBV15 to TRBJ2-1; TRBD2 aligns across 7 bases. The V gene end was trimmed by 3 bases and the J gene end by 7 bases; junction bases not matched to a gene: 9. Germline V CDR1 and CDR2: LNHNV, YYDKDF (reference sequence). This CDR3 is built from 15 residues. For the CDR3, the DNA is TGTGCCACCAGCAGTGGGGGGGACTGGACGAATGAGCAGTTCTTC. Its translation is CATSSGGDWTNEQFF.

V usage is TRBV28 and J usage is TRBJ2-2; 11 nucleotides align to TRBD2. Germline CDR1 MDHEN, CDR2 SYDVKM. The V gene end was trimmed by 4 bases and the J gene end by 4 bases; junction bases not matched to a gene: 11. The CDR3 totals 18 residues. The CDR3: CASSSGLSGRAVTGELFF. The CDR3 region has the DNA TGTGCCAGCAGTTCCGGGCTTAGCGGGAGGGCTGTCACCGGGGAGCTGTTTTTT.

This clone has just a few counts. V usage is TRBV7-2 and J usage is TRBJ2-1; 11 bases are shared with TRBD2. The CDR3 sequence is 16 residues long. Trimming removed 2 bases from V and 3 bases from J; junction bases left unmatched: 3. Germline assignment: CDR1 SGHTA and CDR2 FQGNSA. CDR3 DNA sequence: TGTGCCAGCAGCTTATCTAGCGGGAGGAACTACAATGAGCAGTTCTTC. It is translated as CASSLSSGRNYNEQFF.

The chain uses TRBV7-8 and TRBJ1-6; TRBD1 matches 7 bases. Germline CDR1 and CDR2: SGHVS and FQNEAQ. The CDR3 is 19 residues long. Trimming removed 5 bases from V and 1 base from J; junction bases left unmatched: 14. CDR3 protein: CASSTRTHRGGSYNSPLHF. The CDR3 bases are TGTGCCAGCAGCACCCGGACCCACAGGGGTGGATCCTATAATTCACCCCTCCACTTT. The full variable domain, its missing parts supplied by reference TRBV7-8 and TRBJ1-6, is GAGVSQSPRYKVAKRGQDVALRCDPISGHVSLFWYQQALGQGPEFLTYFQNEAQLDKSGLPSDRFFAERPEGSVSTLKIQRTQQEDSAVYLCASSTRTHRGGSYNSPLHFGNGTRLTVT.

The table lists this clone with a count of one. The chain employs TRBV5-6 and TRBJ1-4; 8 bases line up with TRBD1. J gave up 3 bases and V 0 bases, and 7 bases lay outside the gene matches. This CDR3 is 17 amino acids long. Germline CDR1 reads SGHDT; CDR2 reads YYEEEE. CDR3 in amino acids: CASSLAHRGRSNEKLFF. Written as DNA, the CDR3 is TGTGCCAGCAGCTTGGCGCACAGGGGGAGGTCTAATGAAAAACTGTTTTTT.

This clone was counted once. The V and J genes are TRBV7-6 and TRBJ2-1; 10 bases align to TRBD2. The CDR3 loop spans 16 amino acids. The J segment lost 9 bases and the V segment lost 1 base, leaving 9 bases of the junction unmatched. Germline assignment: CDR1 SGHVS and CDR2 FNYEAQ. The CDR3 is CASSLGLAGVGVEQFF. In DNA form, the CDR3 reads TGTGCCAGCAGCTTAGGTCTAGCGGGAGTTGGGGTTGAGCAGTTCTTC.

The chain joins TRBV11-2 to TRBJ2-7; 7 bases fit TRBD2. CDR3 length equals 16 residues. Per the germline V gene, CDR1 is SGHAT and CDR2 is FQNNGV. V lost 7 bases to trimming and J lost 0 bases; unmatched junction nucleotides: 12. CDR3 protein: CASTRFRGGSSYEQYF. The DNA of the CDR3 is TGTGCCAGCACCCGTTTTCGCGGGGGAAGCTCCTACGAGCAGTACTTC.